This record concerns one TCR beta chain sequence. Its cognate antigen is unknown. This entry belongs to a study of OX40 agonist ivuxolimab in advanced cancers. Study-wide context: Ivuxolimab was delivered to patients intravenously every 2 weeks at doses spanning 0.01 to 10 mg/kg. Participants averaged about 60 years of age (range about 23 to 90) and were less than 85% male. Antecedent anti-PD-1, anti-PD-L1 or anti-CTLA-4 therapy was permissible, with 30% to 50% having received some. Broader study findings: CD4+ and CD8+ blood T cells expanded clonally by week 6 at 0.1 to 3.0 mg/kg.

Profiling relied on immunoSEQ multiplex PCR, and the TCRdb table lists in-frame clones only, not all of them. The data contain some 49,000 clones, 85% of them singletons. The CDR3 is made up of 13 amino acids. With 2 bases removed from V and 7 bases from J, the gap between germline ends came to 9 bases. The germline V gene has CDR1 MNHEY and CDR2 SMNVEV (reference sequence). J is TRBJ2-1 and V is TRBV27, with D perhaps matching TRBD1 or TRBD2 (5 bases each). The material sequenced was CD4+ or CD8+ T cells sorted from blood, taken in a trial of the OX40 agonist ivuxolimab. The receptor was derived from an adult with an advanced solid tumor such as melanoma, head and neck, liver or kidney cancer. The chain's CDR3 is CASSLGGINEQFF. CDR3 in DNA: TGTGCCAGCAGTTTAGGGGGAATTAATGAGCAGTTCTTC.